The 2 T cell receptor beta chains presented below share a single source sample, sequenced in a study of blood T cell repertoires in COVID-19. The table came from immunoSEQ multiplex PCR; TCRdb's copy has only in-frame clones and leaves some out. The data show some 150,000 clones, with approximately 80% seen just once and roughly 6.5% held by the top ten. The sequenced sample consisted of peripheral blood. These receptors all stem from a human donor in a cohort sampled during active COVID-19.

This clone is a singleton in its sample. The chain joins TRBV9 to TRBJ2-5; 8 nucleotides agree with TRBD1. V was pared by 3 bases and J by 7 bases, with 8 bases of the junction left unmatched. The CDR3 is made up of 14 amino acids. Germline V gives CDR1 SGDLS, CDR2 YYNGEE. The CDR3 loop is CASSGNRGWATQYF. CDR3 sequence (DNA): TGTGCCAGCAGCGGTAACAGGGGGTGGGCGACCCAGTACTTC.

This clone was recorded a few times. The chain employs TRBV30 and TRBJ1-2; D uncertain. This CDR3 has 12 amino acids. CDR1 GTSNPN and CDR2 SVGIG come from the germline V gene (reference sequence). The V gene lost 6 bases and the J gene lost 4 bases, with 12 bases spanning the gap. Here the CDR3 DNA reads TGTGCCTGTAAACAAGATTTCTATGGCTACACCTTC. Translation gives CACKQDFYGYTF.